The entry below describes one TCR beta chain. This sample is drawn from a study of shared clonotypes between healthy human individuals. Profiling relied on immunoSEQ multiplex PCR, and the TCRdb table lists in-frame clones only, not all of them. Here the sample spans hundreds of thousands of clones, roughly 98% being singletons. CDR3 length: 16 amino acids. Trimming cost V 5 bases and J 2 bases, with 15 bases left between them. From germline, CDR1 is SGHVS and CDR2 FNYEAQ. As defined, naive CD8 cells were CD45RO-negative and positively selected for CCR7, with terminally differentiated effector memory CD45RA+ cells excluded.

Sequencing was done on a sample of naive CD8+ T cells sorted from blood. The TCR sequence derives from a man aged 25 to 45 in good health. This sequence joins TRBV7-6 and TRBJ1-4; D remains ambiguous. CDR3 sequence reads: CASSPILSFTNEKLFF. The CDR3 DNA reads as TGTGCCAGCAGCCCGATTTTAAGCTTTACTAATGAAAAACTGTTTTTT.